These 13 T cell receptor beta chains were all obtained from the same sample, sequenced in a study of T-cell memory formation after mild COVID-19. TCRdb fed the 5' RACE reads into MiXCR, producing one record per CDR3 protein. The sample lists 350,000 or so distinct CDR3 sequences, roughly 13% seen once, with about a fifth in the top ten. Material for sequencing was PBMCs or a T cell subset sorted from them (not recorded which). These receptor sequences come from a man aged 18 to 30 who had mild COVID-19 (a few samples of this study predate the infection). Cell type and time point are not known.

This clonotype was seen a few times. This sequence joins TRBV2 and TRBJ1-2; no firm D call. Germline CDR1 SNHLY, CDR2 FYNNEI. The germline V and J ends were trimmed by 6 bases and 8 bases, with 16 bases remaining between them. The CDR3 sequence is 13 residues long. CDR3: CASRRLQDSGYTF. The CDR3, as DNA: TGTGCCAGCAGAAGGCTGCAGGATTCGGGCTACACCTTC. The whole variable domain, filled in from reference TRBV2 and TRBJ1-2, reads EPEVTQTPSHQVTQMGQEVILRCVPISNHLYFYWYRQILGQKVEFLVSFYNNEISEKSEIFDDQFSVERPDGSNFTLKIRSTKLEDSAMYFCASRRLQDSGYTFGSGTRLTVV.

The chain carries TRBV3-1 and TRBJ1-4, with no clear D. In germline, CDR1 is LGHDT, CDR2 YNNKEL (reference sequence). This CDR3 region has 13 residues. The V gene lost 3 bases and the J gene lost 7 bases, with 9 bases spanning the gap. The CDR3 here is CASSHLSGEKLFF. In DNA form, the CDR3 reads TGTGCCAGCAGCCACTTATCGGGTGAAAAACTGTTTTTT.

This clonotype has ten or more counts. This sequence joins TRBV5-1 and TRBJ2-3; D is unclear. CDR1 SGHRS and CDR2 YFSETQ come from the germline V gene. The V end was cut by 0 bases, the J end by 6 bases, with 11 bases between. CDR3 length: 14 residues. CDR3 loop: CASSLEGGWDTQYF. CDR3 DNA: TGCGCCAGCAGCTTGGAGGGTGGCTGGGATACGCAGTATTTT.

This clonotype was counted between two and nine times. V gene TRBV24-1 combines with J gene TRBJ2-2, with 8 bases lining up with TRBD2. This CDR3 has 17 residues. Germline lookup yields CDR1 KGHDR and CDR2 SFDVKD. After removal of 5 bases from V and 3 bases from J, the junction contained 10 bases not matched to a gene. The DNA of the CDR3 is TGTGCCACCAGTGTTTTCGGGGGGGGCCTTGACACCGGGGAGCTGTTTTTT. Translation gives CATSVFGGGLDTGELFF.

In its sample, this clonotype was seen a few times. The gene calls are TRBV7-2 and TRBJ2-1; no reliable D call. V was clipped by 4 bases and J by 4 bases, with 8 bases between them. The CDR3 is 13 amino acids. The germline V gene has CDR1 SGHTA and CDR2 FQGNSA. CDR3 sequence reads: CASSSNQYNEQFF. CDR3 coding DNA: TGTGCCAGCAGCTCCAACCAATACAATGAGCAGTTCTTC.

This clonotype was seen many times. The chain combines TRBV6-4 with TRBJ2-1, with 14 bases matching TRBD2. The germline gives CDR1 MRHNA, CDR2 SNTAGT. Trimming at V came to 6 bases and at J to 8 bases, leaving 9 bases not matched to a gene. The CDR3 covers 16 residues. The CDR3 region has the DNA TGTGCCAGCAGCGCTGGACTAGCGGGGGGCAGTGATGAGCAGTTCTTC. Translating gives CASSAGLAGGSDEQFF.

This clonotype was seen a few times. This chain links TRBV5-1 with TRBJ2-5; 15 positions match TRBD2. The V gene end was trimmed by 2 bases and the J gene end by 1 base; junction bases not matched to a gene: 6. This CDR3 is 18 amino acids long. The germline V gene has CDR1 SGHRS and CDR2 YFSETQ. The CDR3: CASSLHGTSGGIQETQYF. In DNA, the CDR3 is TGCGCCAGCAGCTTACACGGGACTAGCGGGGGGATCCAAGAGACCCAGTACTTC.

V usage is TRBV2 and J usage is TRBJ1-2, with D perhaps matching TRBD1 (6 bases). V lost 7 bases, J lost 2 bases, and 14 bases lay in between. Germline V gives CDR1 SNHLY, CDR2 FYNNEI. This CDR3 comprises 14 residues. The CDR3 DNA reads as TGTGCCAGCAAGAAACAGGGCCTGAACTATGGCTACACCTTC. It yields the protein CASKKQGLNYGYTF.

The V call is TRBV6-6, the J call TRBJ2-2; 9 bases are a match to TRBD1. In germline, CDR1 is MNHNY, CDR2 SVGAGI (reference sequence). Germline trimming cut 4 bases from V and 6 bases from J; bases unmatched to any gene: 6. The CDR3 extends over 15 amino acids. CDR3 bases: TGTGCCAGCAGTTTCGGGACAGGGTTCTCCGGGGAGCTGTTTTTT. Translation gives CASSFGTGFSGELFF.

J is TRBJ1-6 and V is TRBV20-1, with no clear D. Looked up from germline, CDR1 is DFQATT and CDR2 is SNEGSKA (reference sequence). The germline V and J ends were trimmed by 0 bases and 2 bases, with 2 bases remaining between them. This CDR3 spans 13 amino acids. CDR3: CSARDPYNSPLHF. CDR3 coding DNA: TGCAGTGCTAGAGATCCCTATAATTCACCCCTCCACTTT.

V is TRBV7-2 and J is TRBJ1-5; possibly TRBD1 for D (5 bases). V lost 7 bases and J lost 2, with 18 bases in between. The germline CDR1 and CDR2 sequences are SGHTA and FQGNSA. This CDR3 comprises 16 residues. The chain's CDR3 is CASTLLSGGGNQPQHF. The CDR3 nucleotides read TGTGCCAGCACTCTTCTTTCCGGAGGGGGCAATCAGCCCCAGCATTTT.

A remark on this clonotype: Relative to the germline gene, one junction end is altered; a read error may explain this. The V gene is TRBV7-8, the J gene TRBJ2-1; 8 bases map to TRBD2. Germline V gene sequence: CDR1 SGHVS, CDR2 FQNEAQ. The CDR3 is 16 amino acids. The CDR3 reads CASSPRTLAANNGQFF. In DNA, the CDR3 is TGTGCCAGCAGCCCCCGGACACTAGCGGCAAACAATGGGCAGTTCTTC.

This chain joins TRBV5-1 and TRBJ2-7; 9 bases match TRBD1. J lost 2 bases, V lost 4 bases, and 4 bases had no gene match. This CDR3 is 14 amino acids long. The germline V gene encodes CDR1 SGHRS and CDR2 YFSETQ. CDR3: CASSKQGAAYEQYF. The CDR3 DNA is TGCGCCAGCAGCAAACAGGGGGCCGCCTACGAGCAGTACTTC.